These T cell receptor beta chains were read from a single sample in a study of beta chain features in type 1 diabetes. Assay used: immunoSEQ multiplex PCR; TCRdb lists only in-frame clones, some missing. This table holds about 620,000 clones, roughly 15% found once. The sequenced sample consisted of naive CD4+ T cells from blood. Receptors were obtained from a man younger than 35 in good health. CDR3s include the opening cysteine and the closing phenylalanine or tryptophan. Fields, in order: J gene, D gene, V gene, clone size, CDR3 DNA, CDR3 protein. The D gene is left open where the match is weak. Rows may omit the clone size; those that give it use once, few, many or a size class.

>TRBJ1-1|-|TRBV27|few
TGTGCCAGCAGTTTATCCCCCCGGGTCGGGAACACTGAAGCTTTCTTT
CASSLSPRVGNTEAFF
>TRBJ2-2|TRBD2|TRBV5-1|few
TGCGCCAGCAGCTTGAATAGCGGGAGGGCCTCGGTCGGGGAGCTGTTTTTT
CASSLNSGRASVGELFF
>TRBJ2-1|TRBD2|TRBV2|-
TGTGCTACTCGGACTAGCGGGAGGTCAAATGAGCAGTTCTTC
CATRTSGRSNEQFF
>TRBJ2-3|TRBD2|TRBV7-2|-
TGTGCCAGCAGCCGACCGGCGGGAGTTACAGATACGCAGTATTTT
CASSRPAGVTDTQYF
>TRBJ2-5|-|TRBV28|few
TGTGCCAGCAGTTTATCCCAGGCAACGGGCAGGGAGACCCAGTACTTC
CASSLSQATGRETQYF
>TRBJ1-2|-|TRBV28|few
TGTGCCAGCAGTACCCGCAGGGTTCGGGAGCAAAACTATGGCTACACCTTC
CASSTRRVREQNYGYTF
>TRBJ1-2|TRBD1|TRBV9|-
TGTGCCAGCAGCGTCCGGACAGGGAGGGGTTCTGGTGGCTACACCTTC
CASSVRTGRGSGGYTF
>TRBJ2-2|-|TRBV9|few
TGTGCCAGCAGCGTAGGAGGCCTTCGGGACACCGGGGAGCTGTTTTTT
CASSVGGLRDTGELFF
>TRBJ2-4|TRBD1|TRBV9|-
TGTGCCAGCAGCGTCGGGAAGGGGGCGAACAAAAACATTCAGTACTTC
CASSVGKGANKNIQYF
>TRBJ1-4|-|TRBV19|-
TGTGCCAGTACCATAGGAGGGAAAGGTGGAAAACTGTTTTTT
CASTIGGKGGKLFF
>TRBJ1-2|TRBD1|TRBV7-9|few
TGTGCCAGCAGCTTAATGTGGACAGGAGGACCCGGCTACACCTTC
CASSLMWTGGPGYTF
>TRBJ1-2|-|TRBV2|-
TGTGCCAGCAGGTTCCAGGGATCCTATGGCTACACCTTC
CASRFQGSYGYTF
>TRBJ2-7|TRBD2|TRBV13|-
TGTGCCAGCAGTTTCGGGACTAGCGGGGGGCGAACCTACGAGCAGTACTTC
CASSFGTSGGRTYEQYF
>TRBJ2-3|TRBD2|TRBV5-1|-
TGCGCCAGCAGCCTATCAACTAGCGGGGGGTCAGATACGCAGTATTTT
CASSLSTSGGSDTQYF
>TRBJ1-1|-|TRBV27|few
TGTGCCAGCAGTTTACGGCAGTCTTACACTGAAGCTTTCTTT
CASSLRQSYTEAFF
>TRBJ1-1|-|TRBV28|few
TGTGCCAGCAGTTCCGCCCCGAACACTGAAGCTTTCTTT
CASSSAPNTEAFF
>TRBJ2-7|-|TRBV5-4|-
TGTGCCAGCAGCCGGGACCTCGAGCAGTACTTC
CASSRDLEQYF
>TRBJ2-3|-|TRBV4-1|few
TGCGCCAGCAGCCAGCACACAGATACGCAGTATTTT
CASSQHTDTQYF